Below, 22 T cell receptor beta chains from the same sample are listed, as sequenced in a study of tumor and adjacent non-tumor tissue in lung cancer. The template was RNA from unsorted bulk tissue. Three rounds of nested PCR, following a modified ARM-PCR protocol, produced the TCRbeta library. TCRdb analysed the multiplex PCR reads with MiXCR anew, one entry per CDR3 protein. This table has 120,000 or so distinct CDR3 sequences, 55% to 75% appearing once. Sequencing was performed on lung tumor tissue. The source of these receptors is a man aged 30 to 45 with non-small cell lung cancer.

Regarding this clonotype: Germline and junction disagree at one end, which may indicate a read error. This chain connects TRBV11-3 to TRBJ2-1; D unresolved. Germline V gene lookup returns CDR1 SGHNT and CDR2 YENEEA. CDR3 size: 15 residues. CDR3 loop: CTSNLGQSSYNEQFF. As DNA, the CDR3 is TGTACCAGCAACTTAGGGCAGAGCTCCTACAATGAGCAGTTCTTC.

This sequence joins TRBV20-1 and TRBJ2-5; no firm D call. Per germline, CDR1 DFQATT and CDR2 SNEGSKA (reference sequence). V was trimmed by 5 bases and J by 2 bases, leaving 18 bases between them. The CDR3 covers 15 residues. CDR3 nucleotides: TGCAGTGCTCAAGAGTACAGTAGGTTGCAAGAGACCCAGTACTTC. Translating gives CSAQEYSRLQETQYF.

This clonotype occurred many times. The rearrangement links TRBV10-3 to TRBJ1-2; D uncertain. The germline CDR1 and CDR2 sequences are ENHRY and SYGVKD. The CDR3 sequence is 13 residues long. Trimming took off 1 base at V and 7 bases at J, with 10 bases between the two ends. The CDR3 bases are TGTGCCATCAGTGAGTTGGAGGTCCTTGGCTACACCTTC. It codes for CAISELEVLGYTF.

Notes on this clonotype: A much larger clonotype is one base distant, so this may be a read error. The chain has TRBV20-1 and TRBJ2-5; D is undetermined. There are 10 residues in the CDR3. Between the trimmed V and J ends, which lost 7 bases and 10 bases, there was a span of 13 bases. CDR1 is DFQATT and CDR2 is SNEGSKA in the germline V gene (reference sequence). The DNA for the CDR3 is TGCAGTGTGGGGAAGGGAATCCAGTACTTC. This sequence encodes CSVGKGIQYF.

Concerning this clonotype itself: This sequence may be a read error, since a much larger clone differs from it by one base. The rearrangement uses TRBV20-1 and TRBJ2-1; 7 nucleotides match TRBD2. This CDR3 spans 11 amino acids. CDR1 and CDR2 from the germline V gene are DFQATT and SNEGSKA (reference sequence). In DNA, the CDR3 is TGCGGTGCGGGGGTGTGGAATGAGCAGTTCTTC. Its translation is CGAGVWNEQFF.

The chain recombines TRBV6-1 with TRBJ1-5; unclear D gene. The end of the DNA aligns better with TRBJ2-3, so the J call may be wrong. Germline V gene data show CDR1 as MNHNS and CDR2 as SASEGT. This CDR3 spans 14 amino acids. The CDR3 DNA is TGTGCCAGCAGTGTACGGTCGCGCAATCAGCCCCAGTATTTT. Translation: CASSVRSRNQPQYF.

For this clonotype: A junction end diverges from the germline sequence, so it may reflect a read error. This sequence joins TRBV29-1 and TRBJ1-2; the D is unclear. This CDR3 region has 12 residues. Germline V gene sequence: CDR1 SQVTM, CDR2 ANQGSEA. In nucleotides, the CDR3 is TGCAACATTGAAGATAATAGCTATGGCTACAGCTTC. Its translation: CNIEDNSYGYSF.

This clonotype appeared many times. The chain couples TRBV20-1 to TRBJ2-1; 14 bases are shared with TRBD2. V trimming: 5 bases; J trimming: 0 bases; junction bases outside the gene matches: 6. CDR1 and CDR2 from the germline V gene are DFQATT and SNEGSKA (reference sequence). The CDR3 length is 17 residues. Written as DNA, the CDR3 is TGCAGTGCTGGGACTAGCGGGAGAAGGAGCTCCTACAATGAGCAGTTCTTC. Amino acids: CSAGTSGRRSSYNEQFF.

The gene calls are TRBV11-1 and TRBJ2-1; D might be TRBD1 (5 bases). The germline gives CDR1 SGHAT, CDR2 FQDESV (reference sequence). This CDR3 comprises 13 residues. CDR3 in amino acids: CTGSLGAANEQFF. The CDR3 DNA reads as TGTACCGGCAGCCTAGGGGCTGCCAATGAGCAGTTCTTC.

This clonotype was picked up a small number of times. The J gene is TRBJ2-3, the V gene TRBV20-1, with 8 nucleotides matching TRBD2. The trim removed 0 bases at V and 0 bases at J, leaving 5 bases unmatched. This CDR3 contains 16 residues. The V gene's germline CDR1 is DFQATT and CDR2 SNEGSKA (reference sequence). For the CDR3, the DNA is TGCAGTGCTAGAGATCGCGGGAGGCATAGCACAGATACGCAGTATTTT. Its protein product is CSARDRGRHSTDTQYF.

Worth noting for this clonotype: A much larger clone lies a single base off, so this may be a read error. The CDR3 region has the DNA TGCAGTTCCTTGAGAGTCGACAGGGGGCGCGTCAATGAGCAGTTCTTC. It encodes CSSLRVDRGRVNEQFF. The chain has TRBV20-1 and TRBJ2-1; 10 nucleotides line up with TRBD1. Germline CDR1 DFQATT, CDR2 SNEGSKA (reference sequence). V was clipped by 8 bases and J by 6 bases; unmatched bases: 16. CDR3 length equals 16 residues.

On this clonotype: Given a much more abundant clone one base away, this may be a read error. The J gene is TRBJ2-1, the V gene TRBV20-1; 7 bases fit TRBD2. J was trimmed by 7 bases and V by 5 bases; bases with no gene match: 14. This CDR3 spans 15 amino acids. CDR1 and CDR2 from the germline V gene are DFQATT and SNEGSKA (reference sequence). The CDR3 DNA reads TGCAGTGCTGGAGGAGAGGGAGGGCTGCGAAATGAGCAGTTCTTC. Protein: CSAGGEGGLRNEQFF.

In regard to this clonotype: The junction differs from germline at one of its ends, possibly a read error. The chain employs TRBV7-8 and TRBJ2-2; 7 positions match TRBD2. The CDR3 has 15 amino acids. Germline V gives CDR1 SGHVS, CDR2 FQNEAQ. CDR3 DNA: TGTGCCAGCAGCTCCTGGGACTACAACATCGGGGAGCTGTTTTTT. This sequence encodes CASSSWDYNIGELFF.

In this sample, this clonotype turned up many times. This chain connects TRBV20-1 to TRBJ2-1; 8 bases agree with TRBD2. After removal of 3 bases from V and 0 bases from J, the junction contained 1 base not matched to a gene. This CDR3 comprises 14 residues. Germline loops: CDR1 DFQATT, CDR2 SNEGSKA (reference sequence). The CDR3 here is CSASGRVSYNEQFF. The CDR3 bases are TGCAGTGCTAGCGGGAGGGTCTCCTACAATGAGCAGTTCTTC.

With respect to this clonotype: One end of the junction is discordant with germline, which a read error may explain. The chain carries TRBV12-3 or TRBV12-4 and TRBJ1-2, with TRBD1 identical over 7 bases. This CDR3 contains 11 residues. CDR3 protein: CDSSRGTEYTF. CDR3 bases: TGTGACAGCAGTAGAGGGACAGAGTACACCTTC.

With regard to this clonotype: A single base separates this from a much larger clone, so it may be a read error. The V call is TRBV20-1, the J call TRBJ1-1; tentatively, D is TRBD1 (6 bases). Per the germline V gene, CDR1 is DFQATT and CDR2 is SNEGSKA (reference sequence). CDR3 length: 13 residues. DNA of the CDR3: TGCAATGCTGGGGGACACATGAACACTGAAGCTTTCTTT. This encodes CNAGGHMNTEAFF.

This clonotype was counted once. Likely a read error: the CDR3 ends without its conserved phenylalanine or tryptophan. The gene calls are TRBV10-3 and TRBJ2-2, with D hard to call. CDR1 is ENHRY and CDR2 is SYGVKD in the germline V gene. The CDR3 consists of 13 residues. Trimming took 2 bases from V and 1 from J, leaving 2 bases between them. CDR3 amino acids: CAISERNTGELFY. The DNA for the CDR3 is TGTGCCATCAGTGAGAGGAACACCGGGGAGCTGTTTTAT.

About this clonotype itself: The conserved final phenylalanine or tryptophan is absent from the CDR3, which likely points to a read error. The J gene is TRBJ2-7, the V gene TRBV7-8; tentatively, D is TRBD2 (7 bases). The CDR3 sequence is 15 residues long. Germline V lookup: CDR1 SGHVS, CDR2 FQNEAQ. CDR3 region: CDSSRGGDGGLEQYI. DNA of the CDR3: TGTGACAGCAGCCGGGGTGGGGACGGGGGGCTGGAACAGTACATC.

A word on this clonotype: The final CDR3 position lacks the conserved phenylalanine or tryptophan, pointing to a likely read error. The rearrangement links TRBV29-1 to TRBJ2-1; D ambiguous. The CDR3 runs 13 residues. Germline CDR1 and CDR2: SQVTM and ANQGSEA. The V end lost 3 bases, the J end lost 7 bases, and 13 bases lay between the germline ends. In DNA, the CDR3 is TGCAGCGTTGACCCAAAGCTGGGGAATGAGCAGTTCTAC. Translation: CSVDPKLGNEQFY.

Comments on this clonotype: A single base separates this from a much larger clone, so it may be a read error. The genes are TRBV20-1 and TRBJ2-5; 9 bases map to TRBD2. CDR1 is DFQATT and CDR2 is SNEGSKA in the germline V gene (reference sequence). The CDR3 loop spans 13 amino acids. The chain's CDR3 is CSARDPSGMTHYF. As DNA, the CDR3 is TGCAGTGCTAGAGATCCTAGCGGGATGACCCACTACTTC.

This clonotype was counted many times. This chain links TRBV4-1 with TRBJ1-2; D might be TRBD1 (6 bases). V lost 1 base to trimming and J lost 5 bases, with 17 bases between them. The CDR3 has 16 amino acids. CDR1 and CDR2 (germline): MGHRA, YSYEKL. In DNA form, the CDR3 reads TGCGCCAGCAGCCAAGGCTTTGGGGGGCTCTGGTATGGCTACACCTTC. This translates into CASSQGFGGLWYGYTF.

In the case of this clonotype: This may be a read error, as it is one base from a much larger clone. The chain uses TRBV20-1 and TRBJ2-7, with 14 bases aligning to TRBD2. The CDR3 is 15 residues long. After removal of 0 bases from V and 7 bases from J, the junction contained 5 bases not matched to a gene. Germline lookup yields CDR1 DFQATT and CDR2 SNEGSKA (reference sequence). This CDR3 reads CSAREGLAGVGEQYF. The CDR3 DNA reads as TGCAGTGCTAGAGAGGGACTAGCGGGAGTGGGTGAGCAGTACTTC.